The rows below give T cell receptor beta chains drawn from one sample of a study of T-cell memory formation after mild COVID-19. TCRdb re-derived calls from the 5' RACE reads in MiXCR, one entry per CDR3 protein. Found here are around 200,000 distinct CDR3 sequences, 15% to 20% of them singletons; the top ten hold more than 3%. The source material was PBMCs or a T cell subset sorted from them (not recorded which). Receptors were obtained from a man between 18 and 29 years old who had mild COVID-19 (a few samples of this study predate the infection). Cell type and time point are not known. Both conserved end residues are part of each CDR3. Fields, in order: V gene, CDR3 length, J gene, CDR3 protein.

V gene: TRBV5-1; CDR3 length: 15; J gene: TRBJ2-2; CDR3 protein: CASSPRTENTGELFF
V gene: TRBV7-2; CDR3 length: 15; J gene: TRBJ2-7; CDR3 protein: CASSLSLGRAYEQYF
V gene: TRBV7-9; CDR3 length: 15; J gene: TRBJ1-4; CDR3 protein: CASSFGSLTNEKLFF
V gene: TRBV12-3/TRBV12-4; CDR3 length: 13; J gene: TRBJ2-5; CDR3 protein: CASSSAGVETQYF
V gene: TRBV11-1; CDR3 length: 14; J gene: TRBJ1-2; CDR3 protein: CASSLTQGDYGYTF
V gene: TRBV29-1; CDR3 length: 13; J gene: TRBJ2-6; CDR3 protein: CSVASSGANVLTF
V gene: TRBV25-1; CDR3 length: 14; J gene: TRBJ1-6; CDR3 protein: CASTTSSYNSPLHF
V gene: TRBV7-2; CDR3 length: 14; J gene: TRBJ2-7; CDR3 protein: CASSLGRGGREQYF
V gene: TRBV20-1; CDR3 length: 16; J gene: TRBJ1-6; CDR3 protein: CSARATPGAPNSPLHF
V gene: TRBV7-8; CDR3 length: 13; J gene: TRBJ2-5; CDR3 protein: CASHRGWRETQYF
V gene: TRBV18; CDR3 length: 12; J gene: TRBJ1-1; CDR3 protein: CASSPGTSDAFF
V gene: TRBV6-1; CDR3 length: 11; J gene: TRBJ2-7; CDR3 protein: CASSARGEQYF
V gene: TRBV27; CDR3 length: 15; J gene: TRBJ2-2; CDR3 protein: CASRLRGGLTGELFF
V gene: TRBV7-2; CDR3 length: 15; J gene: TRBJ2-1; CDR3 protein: CASSLGQGAYNEQFF
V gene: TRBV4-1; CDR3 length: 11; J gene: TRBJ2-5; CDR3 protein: CASSHAKTQYF
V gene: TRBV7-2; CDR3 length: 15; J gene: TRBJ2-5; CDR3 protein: CASSQAGPGQETQYF
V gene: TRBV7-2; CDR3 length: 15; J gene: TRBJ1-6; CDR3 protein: CASSFRAGRDSPLHF
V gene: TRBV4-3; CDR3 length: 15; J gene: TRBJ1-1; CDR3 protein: CASSQDRHQNTEAFF
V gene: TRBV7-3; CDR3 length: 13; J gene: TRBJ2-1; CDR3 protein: CASSLATGDEQFF
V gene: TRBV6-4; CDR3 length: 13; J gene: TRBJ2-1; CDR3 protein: CASSDRGDNEQFF
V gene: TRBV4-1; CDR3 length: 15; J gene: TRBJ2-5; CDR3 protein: CASSLSGLAVETQYF
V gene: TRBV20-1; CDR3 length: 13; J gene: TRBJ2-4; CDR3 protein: CSATVPGTNIQYF
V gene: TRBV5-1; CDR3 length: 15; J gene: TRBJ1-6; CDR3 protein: CASSLGGARYSPLHF
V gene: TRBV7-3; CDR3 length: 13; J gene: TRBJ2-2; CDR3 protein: CASSSQGPGELFF
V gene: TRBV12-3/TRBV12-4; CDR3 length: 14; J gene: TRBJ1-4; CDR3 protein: CASSTYTRNEKLFF
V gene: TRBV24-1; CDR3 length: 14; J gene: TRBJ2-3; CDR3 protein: CATSVGWGTDTQYF
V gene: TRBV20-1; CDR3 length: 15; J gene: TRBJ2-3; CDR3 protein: CSARVPGLSTDTQYF
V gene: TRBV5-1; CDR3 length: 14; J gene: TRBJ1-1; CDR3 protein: CASSLAGVSTEAFF
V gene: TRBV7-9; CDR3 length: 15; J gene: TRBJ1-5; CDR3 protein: CASSLDYSGNQPQHF
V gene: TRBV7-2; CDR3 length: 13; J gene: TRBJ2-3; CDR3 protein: CASSLFGTDTQYF
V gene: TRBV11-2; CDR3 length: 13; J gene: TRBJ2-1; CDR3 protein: CASSPGRYNEQFF
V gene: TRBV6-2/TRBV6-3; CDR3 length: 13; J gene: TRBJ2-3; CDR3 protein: CASRDWSLDTQYF
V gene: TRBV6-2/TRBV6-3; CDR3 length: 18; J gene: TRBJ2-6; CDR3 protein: CASSLGIRHRSGANVLTF
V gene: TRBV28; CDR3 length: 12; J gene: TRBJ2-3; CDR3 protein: CASSAFTDTQYF
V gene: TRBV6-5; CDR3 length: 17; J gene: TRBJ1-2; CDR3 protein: CASRRKPGTLGVYGYTF
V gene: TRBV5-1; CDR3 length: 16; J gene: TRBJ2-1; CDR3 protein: CASSLEGQSSYNEQFF
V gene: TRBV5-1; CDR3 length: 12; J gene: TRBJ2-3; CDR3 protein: CASSFQADTQYF
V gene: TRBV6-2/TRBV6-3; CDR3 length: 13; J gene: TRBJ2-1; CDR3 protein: CASSPQGWNEQFF
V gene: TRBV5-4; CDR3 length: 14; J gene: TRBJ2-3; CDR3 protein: CASSEIAGSDTQYF
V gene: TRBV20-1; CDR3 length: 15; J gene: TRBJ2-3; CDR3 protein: CSARKGGRNTDTQYF
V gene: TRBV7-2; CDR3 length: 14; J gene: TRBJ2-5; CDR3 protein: CASSYEGQGGTQYF
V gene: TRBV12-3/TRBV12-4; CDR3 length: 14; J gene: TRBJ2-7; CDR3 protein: CASSPRFSLDEQYF
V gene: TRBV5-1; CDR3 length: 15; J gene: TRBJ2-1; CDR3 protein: CASSLIPAPGDEQFF
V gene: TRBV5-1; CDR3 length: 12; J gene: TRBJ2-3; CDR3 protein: CASSLAEDTQYF
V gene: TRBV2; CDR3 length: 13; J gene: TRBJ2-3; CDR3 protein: CASSAESTDTQYF